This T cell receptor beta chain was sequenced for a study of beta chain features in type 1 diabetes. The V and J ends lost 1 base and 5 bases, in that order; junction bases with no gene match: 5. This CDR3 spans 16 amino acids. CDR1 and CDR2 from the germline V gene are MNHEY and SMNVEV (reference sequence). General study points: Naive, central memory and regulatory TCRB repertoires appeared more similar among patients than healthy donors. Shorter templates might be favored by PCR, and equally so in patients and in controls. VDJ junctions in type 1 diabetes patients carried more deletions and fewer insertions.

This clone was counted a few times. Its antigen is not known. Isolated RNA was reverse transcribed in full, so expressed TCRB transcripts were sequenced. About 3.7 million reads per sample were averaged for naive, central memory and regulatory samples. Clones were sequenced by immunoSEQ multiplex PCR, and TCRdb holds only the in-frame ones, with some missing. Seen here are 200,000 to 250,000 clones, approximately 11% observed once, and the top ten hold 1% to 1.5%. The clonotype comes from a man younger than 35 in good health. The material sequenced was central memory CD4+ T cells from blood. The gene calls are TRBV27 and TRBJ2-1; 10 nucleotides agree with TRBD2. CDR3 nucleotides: TGTGCCAGCAGTTTATTCGGGCTAGCGGGGGACAATGAGCAGTTCTTC. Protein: CASSLFGLAGDNEQFF.